The entry that follows covers one T cell receptor (beta chain) sequence. Its binding antigen is unknown. Per-base quality was not reported, and no clone a single base away is much larger than it. RNA was extracted using the RNeasy kit, and roughly 0.5 to 1 ug of the RNA was reverse transcribed with random hexamers. The immunoSEQ multiplex PCR assay, covering 54 Vbeta and 13 Jbeta segments, was used to amplify TCR beta CDR3 regions. Bias from PCR amplification was corrected by using a synthetic template baseline for primer optimization and for computational correction. The study's own analysis went as follows. Reads were annotated to V, D and J genes according to IMGT and were analyzed with immunoSEQ Analyzer, with only productive sequences retained. To calculate clonality, Shannon entropy was normalized by log2 of the number of productive unique sequences and then subtracted from one. Public and private clones were assessed among the 100 most prevalent clones of each patient and control. Susac-specific clones were defined as absent from healthy and MS cohorts, about 1,000 published viral clones and other ImmuneACCESS disease sequences. TCRdb handled the public reads itself, with Q25 trimming in fastp and clone calling in MiXCR, and kept productive beta chains. Rows are combined by CDR3 protein, so each entry shows the most common genes and DNA. TCRdb's processing, not the authors' own work, is the source of the V and J calls. Present in this sample are more than 200,000 distinct CDR3 sequences, 93% of which were seen just once. The top ten clones comprise roughly 0.072% of the sample.

Peripheral blood CD8+ and CD4+ T cells from healthy donors, Susac syndrome patients and multiple sclerosis patients were profiled using high-throughput TCR beta sequencing. Multiple sclerosis controls were treatment-naive patients with stable or active relapsing-remitting disease fulfilling revised McDonald criteria. Bulk CD8+ and CD4+ T cells were purified magnetically by negative isolation, whereas CD8+ TEMRA cells were enriched by FACS. Blood was drawn into EDTA tubes, processed within 24 hours, and PBMCs were isolated by density gradient centrifugation. PBMCs intended for TCR sequencing were cryopreserved in liquid nitrogen and thawed later in a water bath at 37 degrees C. A purity of at least 90% was achieved for sorted or isolated CD4+, CD8+ and CD8+ TEMRA cells. This specimen comes from a study of CD8 T cells in Susac syndrome (dated by TCRdb to about 2019). Turning to the overall study: The study used repertoire sequencing to test whether antigen drove CD8+ T cell activation and differentiation in Susac syndrome.

The research as a whole found: The study acknowledged that relatively few individuals were included in the TCR sequencing and HLA analysis.

CDR1 and CDR2 (SSHAT, FNYEAQ) derive from the germline V gene (reference sequence). The trim is 1 base for V and 1 base for J, with a gap of 7 bases between the germline ends. From its cysteine to its phenylalanine, the CDR3 spans 14 amino acids. Kept here is only the CDR3 DNA, which spans 42 bases and is read in frame from base 1. The sample was CD4+ T cells from PBMCs. The rearrangement joined TRBV7-7 to TRBJ2-5; the D gene is unclear. This sequence was found in a human donor with multiple sclerosis. The DNA sequence is given as TGTGCCAGCAGCTTAGAGGGCCTCCAAGAGACCCAGTACTTC. Its protein product is CASSLEGLQETQYF.